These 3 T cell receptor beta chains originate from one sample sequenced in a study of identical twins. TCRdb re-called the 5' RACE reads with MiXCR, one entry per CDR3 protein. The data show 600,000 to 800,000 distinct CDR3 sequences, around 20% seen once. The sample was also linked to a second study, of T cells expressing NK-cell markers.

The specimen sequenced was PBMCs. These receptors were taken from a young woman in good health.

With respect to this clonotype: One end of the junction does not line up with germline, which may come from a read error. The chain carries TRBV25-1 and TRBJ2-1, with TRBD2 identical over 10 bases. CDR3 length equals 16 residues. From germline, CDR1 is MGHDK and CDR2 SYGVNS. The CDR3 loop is CASSGAISGRHNELFF. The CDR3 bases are TGTGCCAGCAGCGGGGCCATTAGCGGGAGGCACAATGAGCTGTTCTTC.

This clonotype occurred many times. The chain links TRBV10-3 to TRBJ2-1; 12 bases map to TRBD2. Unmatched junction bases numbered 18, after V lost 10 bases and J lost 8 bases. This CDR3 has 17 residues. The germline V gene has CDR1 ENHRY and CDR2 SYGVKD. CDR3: CATDDPRLAGAGDEQFF. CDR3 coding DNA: TGTGCCACCGACGACCCCCGACTAGCGGGGGCTGGAGATGAGCAGTTCTTC.

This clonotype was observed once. The CDR3 DNA follows: TGTGCCTCCTCCCAAGATGGTCGCGGACAGGGGGAACTCTACGAGCAGTACTTC. Translating gives CASSQDGRGQGELYEQYF. The V call is TRBV3-1, the J call TRBJ2-7; 10 bases are a match to TRBD1. Trimming removed 11 bases from V and 3 bases from J; junction bases left unmatched: 22. This CDR3 has 18 residues. Germline-derived CDR1 and CDR2 are LGHDT and YNNKEL (reference sequence).